This T cell receptor beta chain was documented in a study of T cell changes during pregnancy in multiple sclerosis. V gave up 1 base and J gave up 0 bases, with 10 bases separating them. Germline CDR1 SGHNT, CDR2 YYREEE (reference sequence). The CDR3 has 15 amino acids. This clone qualifies as medium-sized. Profiling relied on immunoSEQ multiplex PCR, and the TCRdb table lists in-frame clones only, not all of them. The sample includes tens of thousands of clones, 80% to 90% of them seen just once. This chain uses TRBV5-4 with TRBJ1-1, with unresolved D. The sequence was collected from a female donor in good health, enrolled as a control in a pregnancy study. Material: CD4+ T cells from peripheral blood mononuclear cells, obtained in the first trimester of pregnancy. Written as DNA, the CDR3 is TGTGCCAGCAGCTTGACAGTCTCCATGAACACTGAAGCTTTCTTT. Its translation is CASSLTVSMNTEAFF.